This note documents a single TCR beta chain sequence. Antigen unknown. This sample was included in a study of cytomegalovirus exposure and HLA in healthy donors. This CDR3 region has 16 residues. Germline V lookup: CDR1 SGHVS, CDR2 FQNEAQ. V lost 7 bases, J lost 3 bases, and 10 bases stayed unmatched. Study conclusions and caveats: The investigators catalogued 164 TCR beta chains as cytomegalovirus-associated. Researchers reported in a later analysis that a missense DCLRE1C variant was tied to TCR beta V- and J-gene trimming.

Primers: 60 Vbeta forward and 13 Jbeta reverse. Data came from immunoSEQ multiplex PCR; TCRdb stores just in-frame clones and leaves some out. The sample includes 150,000 to 200,000 clones, 87% of them seen just once. The chain couples TRBV7-8 to TRBJ2-1; 9 bases line up with TRBD2. The clonotype comes from a boy between 2 and 10 years old in good health and CMV-seronegative. Sequencing was performed on PBMCs. The DNA of the CDR3 is TGTGCCAGCACCAAAAACGGGCGGGGGGGCTACAATGAGCAGTTCTTC. It specifies CASTKNGRGGYNEQFF.